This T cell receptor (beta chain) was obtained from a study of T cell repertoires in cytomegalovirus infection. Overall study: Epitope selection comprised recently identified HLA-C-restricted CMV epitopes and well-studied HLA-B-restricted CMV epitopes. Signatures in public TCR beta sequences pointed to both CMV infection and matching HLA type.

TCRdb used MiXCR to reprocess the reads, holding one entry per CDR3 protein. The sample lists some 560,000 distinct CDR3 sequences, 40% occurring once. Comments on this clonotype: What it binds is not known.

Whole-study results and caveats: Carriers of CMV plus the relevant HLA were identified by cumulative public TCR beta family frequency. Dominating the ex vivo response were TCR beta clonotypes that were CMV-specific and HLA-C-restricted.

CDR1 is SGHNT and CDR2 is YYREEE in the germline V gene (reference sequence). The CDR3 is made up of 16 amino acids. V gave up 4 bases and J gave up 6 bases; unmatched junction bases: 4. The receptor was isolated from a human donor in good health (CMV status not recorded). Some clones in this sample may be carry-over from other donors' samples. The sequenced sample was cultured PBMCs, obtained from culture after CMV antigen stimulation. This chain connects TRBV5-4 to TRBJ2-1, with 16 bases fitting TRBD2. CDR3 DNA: TGTGCCAGCAGCCATGGGACTAGCGGGAGGGGCAATGAGCAGTTCTTC. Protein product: CASSHGTSGRGNEQFF.